This T cell receptor beta chain was documented in a study of blood T cells in healthy people across ages. Primed by a sample-barcoded 5' primer and a J-beta primer mix, a second PCR proceeded for 7 to 11 cycles. Tags on each cDNA molecule came from a template-switch adaptor with 12 random nucleotides. MiXCR, run by TCRdb on the 5' RACE reads, gives a single entry per CDR3 protein. Of about 1.6 million distinct CDR3 sequences listed, roughly 30% are singletons. Germline V gene sequence: CDR1 SGHTA, CDR2 FQGTGA. The CDR3 consists of 16 residues. Study-level findings and limits: Researchers deemed the diversity estimates from one million T cells underestimates.

As for this clonotype: Its target is unknown.

The authors extracted at least 6 micrograms of total RNA per sample. The sequenced sample consisted of blood. This clonotype was obtained from a woman between 25 and 40 years old in good health. The chain uses TRBV7-3 and TRBJ2-1, with D possibly matching TRBD2 (6 bases). The J call is uncertain, as TRBJ2-7 better fits the DNA end. CDR3 nucleotide sequence: TGTGCCAGCAGCCTGGGCGGCGGGGTCGCCTACAATGAGCAGTACTTC. It codes for CASSLGGGVAYNEQYF.